The present T cell receptor beta chain was sequenced within a study of T cell responses to AZD1222 COVID-19 vaccine. TCRdb's copy holds only in-frame clones and misses some; the assay was immunoSEQ multiplex PCR. The sample contains 95,000 to 110,000 clones, approximately 90% of which appear only once. Trimming removed 5 bases at V and 3 bases at J, with 14 bases between. The CDR3 is 14 residues long. Germline values: CDR1 SGHTA, CDR2 FQGNSA. The chain joins TRBV7-2 to TRBJ2-7, with D unresolved. The sample here was peripheral blood, taken 28 days after the second AZD1222 dose. This clonotype was obtained from an adult who received the AZD1222 COVID-19 vaccine. CDR3 region: CASSPSLLIYEQYF. In nucleotides, the CDR3 is TGTGCCAGCAGCCCTTCTCTATTAATCTACGAGCAGTACTTC. Based on the CDR3 plus reference TRBV7-2 and TRBJ2-7, the full variable domain is GAGVSQSPSNKVTEKGKDVELRCDPISGHTALYWYRQSLGQGLEFLIYFQGNSAPDKSGLPSDRFSAERTGGSVSTLTIQRTQQEDSAVYLCASSPSLLIYEQYFGPGTRLTVT.